A selection of T cell receptor beta chains follows, all from one sample in a study of PD-1 blockade in mismatch repair-deficient tumors. The assay was immunoSEQ multiplex PCR, and TCRdb's table has in-frame clones only and misses some. This repertoire shows about 1,000 clones, roughly three quarters found once; its top ten account for around a tenth. The sequences come from primary tumor tissue, collected from a patient treated with pembrolizumab. The receptors were gathered from an adult with mismatch repair-deficient cancer. CDR3s include the opening cysteine and the closing phenylalanine or tryptophan. A D gene is named only where the DNA matches it firmly. Size is omitted from some rows. Given values are once, few, many or a class for expanded clones.

v_gene: TRBV30
abundance: .
d_gene: .
j_gene: TRBJ1-4
CDR3nt: TGTGCCTGGAGTGTAAAGGGGACTAATGAAAAACTGTTTTTT
CDR3aa: CAWSVKGTNEKLFF

v_gene: TRBV6-5
abundance: few
d_gene: .
j_gene: TRBJ1-5
CDR3nt: TGTGCCAGTGCCGAAACAGCAGTATATCAGCCCCAGCATTTT
CDR3aa: CASAETAVYQPQHF

v_gene: TRBV4-3
abundance: .
d_gene: .
j_gene: TRBJ2-1
CDR3nt: TGCGCCAGCAGCCAAGGAAAGCTCTACAATGAGCAGTTCTTC
CDR3aa: CASSQGKLYNEQFF

v_gene: TRBV14
abundance: .
d_gene: .
j_gene: TRBJ2-1
CDR3nt: TGTGCCAGCAGCACGCGGGACAGTGGTTGGTACAATGAGCAGTTCTTC
CDR3aa: CASSTRDSGWYNEQFF

v_gene: TRBV28
abundance: .
d_gene: .
j_gene: TRBJ2-7
CDR3nt: TGTGCCAGCAGACAACAGGGCTACGAGCAGTACTTC
CDR3aa: CASRQQGYEQYF

v_gene: TRBV21-1
abundance: .
d_gene: .
j_gene: TRBJ2-1
CDR3nt: TGTGCCAGCAGCAAAGAGTCTATTAAAGGTAACAATGAGCAGTTCTTC
CDR3aa: CASSKESIKGNNEQFF

v_gene: TRBV5-1
abundance: few
d_gene: .
j_gene: TRBJ1-2
CDR3nt: TGCGCCAGCAGCCCGGGACTAATAGGCTACACCTTC
CDR3aa: CASSPGLIGYTF

v_gene: TRBV30
abundance: .
d_gene: TRBD2
j_gene: TRBJ2-7
CDR3nt: TGTGCCTGGAAGCACCGGGAGGGCTTCGAGCAGTACTTC
CDR3aa: CAWKHREGFEQYF

v_gene: TRBV13
abundance: .
d_gene: TRBD1
j_gene: TRBJ2-3
CDR3nt: TGTGCCAGCAGCTTAGGCGGACAGGGCGGCACAGATACGCAGTATTTT
CDR3aa: CASSLGGQGGTDTQYF

v_gene: TRBV6-4
abundance: .
d_gene: TRBD1
j_gene: TRBJ2-7
CDR3nt: TGTGCCAGCAGCCCGGCTGGAGGGACAGGGAAAGACGAGCAGTACTTC
CDR3aa: CASSPAGGTGKDEQYF

v_gene: TRBV7-9
abundance: .
d_gene: .
j_gene: TRBJ2-3
CDR3nt: TGTGCCAGCAGCTCCTTGGGTACGCAGTATTTT
CDR3aa: CASSSLGTQYF

v_gene: TRBV9
abundance: .
d_gene: TRBD2
j_gene: TRBJ2-1
CDR3nt: TGTGCCAGCAGCGCCCCCGGACTAGGGAATGAGCAGTTCTTC
CDR3aa: CASSAPGLGNEQFF

v_gene: TRBV10-2
abundance: few
d_gene: .
j_gene: TRBJ2-1
CDR3nt: TGCGCCAGCAGTGAGTCCTGGGATACCGGGACCGGCTCCTACAATGAGCAGTTCTTC
CDR3aa: CASSESWDTGTGSYNEQFF

v_gene: TRBV6-5
abundance: .
d_gene: TRBD2
j_gene: TRBJ2-7
CDR3nt: TGTGCCAGCAGCCGAGGGACTAGCGGGACCAGCGAGCAGTACTTC
CDR3aa: CASSRGTSGTSEQYF

v_gene: TRBV5-6
abundance: once
d_gene: TRBD1
j_gene: TRBJ1-3
CDR3nt: TGTGCCAGCAGCTCCACAGGGGGAGCAGGGTATGGAAACACCATATATTTT
CDR3aa: CASSSTGGAGYGNTIYF

v_gene: TRBV4-1
abundance: .
d_gene: TRBD2
j_gene: TRBJ2-1
CDR3nt: TGCGCCAGCAGCCAAGATGGGACTAGCTTGAATGAGCAGTTCTTC
CDR3aa: CASSQDGTSLNEQFF

v_gene: TRBV20-1
abundance: .
d_gene: .
j_gene: TRBJ2-7
CDR3nt: TGCAGTGCCTCACTAGGCTACGAGCAGTACTTC
CDR3aa: CSASLGYEQYF

v_gene: TRBV2
abundance: once
d_gene: TRBD1
j_gene: TRBJ1-1
CDR3nt: TGTGCCAGCAACCCCGGGACAGGGTTCTCTACTGAAGCTTTCTTT
CDR3aa: CASNPGTGFSTEAFF

v_gene: TRBV30
abundance: .
d_gene: TRBD1
j_gene: TRBJ1-1
CDR3nt: TGTGCCTGGAGAGCCGGGACAGCCATTTGCGCTTTCTTT
CDR3aa: CAWRAGTAICAFF

v_gene: TRBV5-6
abundance: .
d_gene: TRBD1
j_gene: TRBJ1-1
CDR3nt: TGTGCCAGCAGCTTGCGTCCGGGACAGGGAAGGGGCACTGAAGCTTTCTTT
CDR3aa: CASSLRPGQGRGTEAFF

v_gene: TRBV7-2
abundance: .
d_gene: .
j_gene: TRBJ2-7
CDR3nt: TGTGCCAGCAGCCAACGCGGACTGTCCTACGAGCAGTACTTC
CDR3aa: CASSQRGLSYEQYF

v_gene: TRBV7-3
abundance: .
d_gene: .
j_gene: TRBJ2-3
CDR3nt: TGTGCCAGCAGCTTAACCAGGCCGCCAGATACGCAGTATTTT
CDR3aa: CASSLTRPPDTQYF

v_gene: TRBV9
abundance: .
d_gene: .
j_gene: TRBJ1-3
CDR3nt: TGTGCCAGCAGCCCTCGCGGGGAAAACTCTGGAAACACCATATATTTT
CDR3aa: CASSPRGENSGNTIYF

v_gene: TRBV4-3
abundance: .
d_gene: .
j_gene: TRBJ2-6
CDR3nt: TGCGCCAGCAGCCAAGATGCGGGCTCTGGGGCCAACGTCCTGACTTTC
CDR3aa: CASSQDAGSGANVLTF

v_gene: TRBV5-4
abundance: .
d_gene: TRBD2
j_gene: TRBJ2-7
CDR3nt: TGTGCCAGCAGCAAAACTAGCGGAAGCTCCTACGAGCAGTACTTC
CDR3aa: CASSKTSGSSYEQYF

v_gene: TRBV4-3
abundance: .
d_gene: TRBD1
j_gene: TRBJ2-7
CDR3nt: TGCGCCAGCAGCTATTCCGGGACAGGGGAATACGAGCAGTACTTC
CDR3aa: CASSYSGTGEYEQYF

v_gene: TRBV10-3
abundance: .
d_gene: TRBD1
j_gene: TRBJ1-1
CDR3nt: TGTGCCATCGGGGGAGGCCGAGGGGGCGGGAACACTGAAGCTTTCTTT
CDR3aa: CAIGGGRGGGNTEAFF

v_gene: TRBV9
abundance: .
d_gene: .
j_gene: TRBJ2-7
CDR3nt: TGTGCCAGCAGCCCCGGACAGTACGAGCAGTACTTC
CDR3aa: CASSPGQYEQYF

v_gene: TRBV27
abundance: .
d_gene: .
j_gene: TRBJ1-1
CDR3nt: TGTGCCAGCAGTACAGCAGGGGTGGGCACTGAAGCTTTCTTT
CDR3aa: CASSTAGVGTEAFF

v_gene: TRBV13
abundance: large
d_gene: .
j_gene: TRBJ2-3
CDR3nt: TGTGCCAGCAGCTTAACGGTGGGAACGGGGACAGATACGCAGTATTTT
CDR3aa: CASSLTVGTGTDTQYF

v_gene: TRBV4-3
abundance: .
d_gene: .
j_gene: TRBJ2-2
CDR3nt: TGCGCCAGCAGCCAAGGTTCCGGGAACACCGGGGAGCTGTTTTTT
CDR3aa: CASSQGSGNTGELFF

v_gene: TRBV5-8
abundance: large
d_gene: .
j_gene: TRBJ2-1
CDR3nt: TGTGCCAGCAGCGGACTCCCCAGGTTCTTC
CDR3aa: CASSGLPRFF

v_gene: TRBV30
abundance: .
d_gene: .
j_gene: TRBJ2-1
CDR3nt: TGTGCCTGGAGGACAGGAGGCTCCTACAATGAGCAGTTCTTC
CDR3aa: CAWRTGGSYNEQFF

v_gene: TRBV15
abundance: .
d_gene: TRBD2
j_gene: TRBJ2-5
CDR3nt: TGTGCCACCAGCAGAGAGGGGTCTATAGCGGGGACTTTTGAGACCCAGTACTTC
CDR3aa: CATSREGSIAGTFETQYF

v_gene: TRBV7-2
abundance: few
d_gene: TRBD1
j_gene: TRBJ2-3
CDR3nt: TGTGCCAGCAGCTTCGGGACAGTTAGCACAGATACGCAGTATTTT
CDR3aa: CASSFGTVSTDTQYF

v_gene: TRBV20-1
abundance: few
d_gene: .
j_gene: TRBJ2-1
CDR3nt: TGCAGTGCTAAAGGGGGCAATGAGCAGTTCTTC
CDR3aa: CSAKGGNEQFF

v_gene: TRBV9
abundance: .
d_gene: TRBD1
j_gene: TRBJ1-2
CDR3nt: TGTGCCAGCAGCACCATCCGCCGACAGGGTAAAGGCTACACCTTC
CDR3aa: CASSTIRRQGKGYTF

v_gene: TRBV4-1
abundance: .
d_gene: .
j_gene: TRBJ2-4
CDR3nt: TGCGCCAGCAGCCACGGGCAGGGGCCTAACCTAGCCAAAAATATTCAGTACTTC
CDR3aa: CASSHGQGPNLAKNIQYF

v_gene: TRBV6-1
abundance: .
d_gene: TRBD1
j_gene: TRBJ1-2
CDR3nt: TGTGCCAGCAGCCTAGACAGGGTTTACGGCTACACCTTC
CDR3aa: CASSLDRVYGYTF

v_gene: TRBV15
abundance: .
d_gene: .
j_gene: TRBJ2-3
CDR3nt: TGTGCCACCAGCAGCGACAGGCTGACAGATACGCAGTATTTT
CDR3aa: CATSSDRLTDTQYF

v_gene: TRBV27
abundance: once
d_gene: .
j_gene: TRBJ2-5
CDR3nt: TGTGCCAGCAGTTTACCAGGACTAGAGACCCAGTACTTC
CDR3aa: CASSLPGLETQYF

v_gene: TRBV10-3
abundance: .
d_gene: TRBD2
j_gene: TRBJ2-2
CDR3nt: TGTGCCATCGGGGAGTTAGCGGGAGGAACCGGGGAGCTGTTTTTT
CDR3aa: CAIGELAGGTGELFF

v_gene: TRBV7-3
abundance: .
d_gene: .
j_gene: TRBJ2-7
CDR3nt: TGTGCCAGCAGCTTAATTGGGGGGGCCTACTACGAGCAGTACTTC
CDR3aa: CASSLIGGAYYEQYF

v_gene: TRBV6-1
abundance: .
d_gene: .
j_gene: TRBJ1-2
CDR3nt: TGTGCCAGCAGTGAAAAACACCGGAGTTACTATGGCTACACCTTC
CDR3aa: CASSEKHRSYYGYTF

v_gene: TRBV13
abundance: .
d_gene: .
j_gene: TRBJ2-5
CDR3nt: TGTGCCAGCAGGCGGGGAAACCAAGAGACCCAGTACTTC
CDR3aa: CASRRGNQETQYF

v_gene: TRBV7-8
abundance: .
d_gene: .
j_gene: TRBJ2-5
CDR3nt: TGTGCCAGCAGCTTAGAGGACCGGGTGGTCGGGACCCAGTACTTC
CDR3aa: CASSLEDRVVGTQYF

v_gene: TRBV7-9
abundance: once
d_gene: TRBD1
j_gene: TRBJ1-1
CDR3nt: TGTGCCAGCAGCGTCCTACAGGGGGCTGCGGCTGAAGCTTTCTTT
CDR3aa: CASSVLQGAAAEAFF

v_gene: TRBV9
abundance: .
d_gene: TRBD2
j_gene: TRBJ2-2
CDR3nt: TGTGCCAGCAGCGCCTGGACTAGCGGAACCGGGGAGCTGTTTTTT
CDR3aa: CASSAWTSGTGELFF

v_gene: TRBV30
abundance: .
d_gene: .
j_gene: TRBJ1-1
CDR3nt: TGTGCCTGGAGTGTACGAGGGGGCACTGAAGCTTTCTTT
CDR3aa: CAWSVRGGTEAFF

v_gene: TRBV18
abundance: .
d_gene: TRBD1
j_gene: TRBJ2-6
CDR3nt: TGTGCCAGCTCGATCGACAGGGCGGGTGGGGCCAACGTCCTGACTTTC
CDR3aa: CASSIDRAGGANVLTF

v_gene: TRBV28
abundance: .
d_gene: .
j_gene: TRBJ1-1
CDR3nt: TGTGCCAGCAGTTTGGGGCGGTTGAACACTGAAGCTTTCTTT
CDR3aa: CASSLGRLNTEAFF

v_gene: TRBV7-9
abundance: .
d_gene: .
j_gene: TRBJ1-2
CDR3nt: TGTGCCAGCAGCTTAGCGCGGGGTATGAATGGCTACACCTTC
CDR3aa: CASSLARGMNGYTF

v_gene: TRBV7-8
abundance: .
d_gene: TRBD2
j_gene: TRBJ2-3
CDR3nt: TGTGCCAGCAGGCTGGGGGGCGGGAGGAGCACAGATACGCAGTATTTT
CDR3aa: CASRLGGGRSTDTQYF